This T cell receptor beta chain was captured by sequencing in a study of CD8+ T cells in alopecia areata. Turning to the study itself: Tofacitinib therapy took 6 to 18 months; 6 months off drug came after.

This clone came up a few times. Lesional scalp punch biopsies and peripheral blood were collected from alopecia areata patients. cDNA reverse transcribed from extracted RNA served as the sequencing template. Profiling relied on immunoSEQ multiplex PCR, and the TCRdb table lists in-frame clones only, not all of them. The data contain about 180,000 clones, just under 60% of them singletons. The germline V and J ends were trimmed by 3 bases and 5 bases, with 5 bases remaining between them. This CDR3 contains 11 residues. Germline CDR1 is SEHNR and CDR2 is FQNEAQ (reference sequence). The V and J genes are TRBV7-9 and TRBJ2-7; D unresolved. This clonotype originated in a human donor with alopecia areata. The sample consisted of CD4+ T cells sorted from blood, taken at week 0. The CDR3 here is CASSFRNEQYF. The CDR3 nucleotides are TGTGCCAGCAGCTTCCGGAACGAGCAGTACTTC.